A single TCR beta chain is shown here with its context. The data belong to a study of blood T cells in healthy people across ages. About the study: About one barcoded beta molecule per two T cells was captured by template switching.

Through a sample-barcoded 5' primer and a J-beta primer mix, a second PCR was run for about 7 to 12 cycles. Each CDR3 protein gets one entry after TCRdb re-called the 5' RACE reads with MiXCR. The data contain around 2 million distinct CDR3 sequences, about 39% of them singletons. The extraction recovered at least 5 micrograms of total RNA per sample. The receptor comes from a human donor in good health. The material sequenced was blood.

CDR3 sequence: CASSLSPAATPGYTF. In DNA form, the CDR3 reads TGTGCCAGCAGTTTATCCCCCGCGGCAACGCCGGGATACACCTTC. V and J are TRBV27 and TRBJ1-2, with no clear D. The CDR3 totals 15 residues. The V and J ends lost 0 bases and 11 bases respectively, with 19 bases between them. Germline V lookup: CDR1 MNHEY, CDR2 SMNVEV (reference sequence).